One sample yielded the 24 T cell receptor beta chains listed below, sequenced in a study of blood T cell repertoires in COVID-19. TCRdb keeps only in-frame clones here, not all; method: immunoSEQ multiplex PCR. This sample has roughly 150,000 clones, with more than 75% found just once. The specimen was peripheral blood. Receptors were obtained from a man aged 50-60 years who had recovered from COVID-19.

V gene TRBV9 combines with J gene TRBJ2-7, with a weak D call TRBD2 (5 bases). The CDR3 runs 15 residues. Germline V gives CDR1 SGDLS, CDR2 YYNGEE. Trimming shortened V by 0 bases and J by 0 bases, and 10 bases separated the two germline ends. In nucleotides, the CDR3 is TGTGCCAGCAGCGTAGCAGGCGGGCTCTCCTACGAGCAGTACTTC. It translates to CASSVAGGLSYEQYF.

A word on this clone: A clone one base away is much larger, so this may be a read error. V usage is TRBV6-1 and J usage is TRBJ2-1; the match to TRBD2 covers 10 bases. CDR1 and CDR2 from the germline V gene are MNHNS and SASEGT. The CDR3 is made up of 14 amino acids. The V gene end was trimmed by 4 bases and the J gene end by 4 bases; junction bases not matched to a gene: 1. The CDR3 DNA follows: TGTGCCAGCAGTGTAGCGGGAGGTTACAATGAGCAGTTCTTC. Protein: CASSVAGGYNEQFF.

The chain couples TRBV11-2 to TRBJ1-1; TRBD1 agrees at 8 bases. J was trimmed by 6 bases and V by 2 bases; bases with no gene match: 11. Per the germline V gene, CDR1 is SGHAT and CDR2 is FQNNGV. CDR3 size: 16 residues. CDR3 sequence (DNA): TGTGCCAGCAGCTTACAGGGGGCGGATGTTTACGCTGAAGCTTTCTTT. As protein: CASSLQGADVYAEAFF. The variable domain in full, completed from reference TRBV11-2 and TRBJ1-1, reads EAGVAQSPRYKIIEKRQSVAFWCNPISGHATLYWYQQILGQGPKLLIQFQNNGVVDDSQLPKDRFSAERLKGVDSTLKIQPAKLEDSAVYLCASSLQGADVYAEAFFGQGTRLTVV.

In this sample, this clone turned up a few times. The chain couples TRBV4-1 to TRBJ1-5; maybe TRBD1 (6 bases). CDR1 MGHRA and CDR2 YSYEKL come from the germline V gene. V shed 2 bases and J shed 2 bases, with 16 bases lying between them. The CDR3 sequence is 17 residues long. The CDR3 DNA is TGCGCCAGCAGCCAACGACAGGCGCCCGGTGGCAATCAGCCCCAGCATTTT. This encodes CASSQRQAPGGNQPQHF.

The rearrangement joins TRBV9 to TRBJ2-2; the D gene is possibly TRBD1 (5 bases). Trimming took off 0 bases at V and 4 bases at J, with 13 bases between the two ends. Per the germline V gene, CDR1 is SGDLS and CDR2 is YYNGEE. This CDR3 spans 16 amino acids. Here the CDR3 DNA reads TGTGCCAGCAGCGTAGTCAAGGGGCGGAGCACCGGGGAGCTGTTTTTT. Translation gives CASSVVKGRSTGELFF.

This sequence joins TRBV29-1 and TRBJ2-7; a weak D match, TRBD2 (5 bases). From germline, CDR1 is SQVTM and CDR2 ANQGSEA. V lost 1 base, J lost 2 bases, and 12 bases lay in between. This CDR3 spans 14 amino acids. The CDR3 sequence: CSVEGGRTPYEQYF. Here the CDR3 DNA reads TGCAGCGTTGAAGGTGGACGGACTCCCTACGAGCAGTACTTC.

The gene calls are TRBV3-1 (or the pseudogene TRBV3-2) and TRBJ1-2; D remains unclear. V lost 4 bases to trimming and J lost 0 bases, with 12 bases between them. The CDR3 contains 15 residues. The germline CDR1 and CDR2 sequences are LGHDT and YNNKEL (reference sequence). CDR3 DNA sequence: TGTGCCAGCAGCCCGTGGCCTCAAACTAACTATGGCTACACCTTC. It specifies CASSPWPQTNYGYTF.

The chain links TRBV27 to TRBJ2-7; 8 bases are a match to TRBD1. After removal of 3 bases from V and 3 bases from J, the junction contained 4 bases not matched to a gene. Germline-derived CDR1 and CDR2 are MNHEY and SMNVEV (reference sequence). The CDR3 sequence is 14 residues long. The CDR3 coding sequence is TGTGCCAGCAGTTTCCGGGACAGGTTCTACGAGCAGTACTTC. It encodes CASSFRDRFYEQYF.

The genes are TRBV5-4 and TRBJ2-5; 7 bases agree with TRBD2. The CDR3 is 14 residues long. After removal of 0 bases from V and 4 bases from J, the junction contained 3 bases not matched to a gene. The germline V gene has CDR1 SGHNT and CDR2 YYREEE (reference sequence). CDR3 nucleotide sequence: TGTGCCAGCAGCTTGGGACTAGCCGGAGAGACCCAGTACTTC. This gives the protein CASSLGLAGETQYF.

The chain couples TRBV5-4 to TRBJ1-3; 7 positions agree with TRBD1. The CDR3 contains 16 residues. Germline V gene data show CDR1 as SGHNT and CDR2 as YYREEE (reference sequence). V was clipped by 4 bases and J by 0 bases; unmatched bases: 7. The chain's CDR3 is CASSRGTEGSGNTIYF. For the CDR3, the DNA is TGTGCCAGCAGCCGTGGGACAGAAGGCTCTGGAAACACCATATATTTT.

The rearrangement joins TRBV18 to TRBJ2-7; tentatively, D is TRBD2 (6 bases). Germline V CDR1 and CDR2: KGHSH, LQKENI. The ends were cut back, 3 bases at V and 3 bases at J, with 12 bases in the middle. This CDR3 has 14 residues. The DNA of the CDR3 is TGTGCCAGCTCACCGGGACGGGGGTTCTACGAGCAGTACTTC. Protein sequence: CASSPGRGFYEQYF.

The rearrangement uses TRBV4-2 and TRBJ1-4, with TRBD1 matching over 8 bases. J was trimmed by 8 bases and V by 0 bases; bases with no gene match: 8. The germline V gene has CDR1 LGHNA and CDR2 YNFKEQ. CDR3 length: 16 amino acids. CDR3 nucleotides: TGTGCCAGCAGCCAAGATCGAGGACAGGGCGGCGAAAAACTGTTTTTT. As protein: CASSQDRGQGGEKLFF.

The chain is built from TRBV19 and TRBJ2-1; 7 nucleotides line up with TRBD1. This CDR3 comprises 14 residues. The trim removed 6 bases at V and 8 bases at J, leaving 10 bases unmatched. Germline lookup yields CDR1 LNHDA and CDR2 SQIVND (reference sequence). The CDR3 loop is CASSRRGTLYEQFF. CDR3 sequence (DNA): TGTGCCAGTAGCCGCAGGGGGACGCTTTATGAGCAGTTCTTC.

The V call is TRBV5-1, the J call TRBJ2-1; 7 nucleotides agree with TRBD2. Per the germline V gene, CDR1 is SGHRS and CDR2 is YFSETQ. This CDR3 comprises 15 residues. V shed 2 bases, J shed 8 bases, and the junction held 10 bases outside the gene matches. CDR3 region: CASSLDGRSRDEQFF. As DNA, the CDR3 is TGCGCCAGCAGCTTAGACGGGAGGTCTCGGGATGAGCAGTTCTTC.

The chain has TRBV3-1 (or the pseudogene TRBV3-2) and TRBJ2-5; D possibly corresponds to TRBD2 (5 bases). This CDR3 comprises 14 residues. V lost 4 bases to trimming and J lost 0 bases, with 9 bases between them. The germline V gene has CDR1 LGHDT and CDR2 YNNKEL (reference sequence). This chain's CDR3 is CASSLRANQETQYF. In DNA, the CDR3 is TGTGCCAGCAGCCTGAGGGCCAACCAAGAGACCCAGTACTTC.

V gene TRBV27 combines with J gene TRBJ1-3; 8 bases are shared with TRBD1. From germline, CDR1 is MNHEY and CDR2 SMNVEV (reference sequence). This CDR3 is 16 amino acids long. Germline trimming cut 6 bases from V and 0 bases from J; bases unmatched to any gene: 7. As DNA, the CDR3 is TGTGCCAGCAGGAGGACAGGGCGTATCTCTGGAAACACCATATATTTT. This gives the protein CASRRTGRISGNTIYF.

The V and J genes are TRBV14 and TRBJ1-6, with TRBD1 matching 9 bases. Germline V gene sequence: CDR1 SGHDN, CDR2 FVKESK. This CDR3 comprises 14 residues. The V gene end was trimmed by 8 bases and the J gene end by 9 bases; junction bases not matched to a gene: 8. The CDR3 spells CASGNGQGISPLHF. Written as DNA, the CDR3 is TGTGCCAGCGGGAATGGACAGGGGATTTCACCCCTCCACTTT.

In the case of this clone: The same CDR3 is also encoded by other DNA sequences in this sample. The rearrangement joins TRBV5-1 to TRBJ2-7; D perhaps matches TRBD2 (5 bases). The CDR3 extends over 13 amino acids. Germline V gives CDR1 SGHRS, CDR2 YFSETQ. V lost 0 bases and J lost 2, with 6 bases in between. The CDR3 region has the DNA TGCGCCAGCAGCTTGGCGGGAACCTACGAGCAGTACTTC. Amino acids: CASSLAGTYEQYF.

The J gene is TRBJ2-2, the V gene TRBV5-4; TRBD2 matches 9 bases. This CDR3 contains 17 residues. Germline CDR1 SGHNT, CDR2 YYREEE (reference sequence). J was trimmed by 2 bases and V by 4 bases; bases with no gene match: 9. Written as DNA, the CDR3 is TGTGCCAGCAGCCCCGGGAAGCGGGGGGCTAACACCGGGGAGCTGTTTTTT. Amino acid sequence: CASSPGKRGANTGELFF.

The genes are TRBV18 and TRBJ2-1; D unclear. V gave up 3 bases and J gave up 5 bases, with 23 bases separating them. Germline V gene sequence: CDR1 KGHSH, CDR2 LQKENI. The length of the CDR3 is 18 residues. The CDR3 DNA reads TGTGCCAGCTCACCCTCACTTATGGTAGCTATACCCAACAATGAGCAGTTCTTC. This translates into CASSPSLMVAIPNNEQFF.

J is TRBJ1-6 and V is TRBV7-9; no definite D call. This CDR3 has 15 amino acids. The ends were cut back, 1 base at V and 7 bases at J, with 11 bases in the middle. Looked up from germline, CDR1 is SEHNR and CDR2 is FQNEAQ (reference sequence). CDR3 coding DNA: TGTGCCAGCAGCTTAGATGTACTGAAGAATTCACCCCTCCACTTT. This codes for CASSLDVLKNSPLHF.

The sample holds a few counts of this clone. J is TRBJ2-5 and V is TRBV19; 8 bases are a match to TRBD2. With V trimmed by 5 bases and J by 0 bases, 5 bases remained unmatched. Germline values: CDR1 LNHDA, CDR2 SQIVND (reference sequence). The CDR3 covers 15 residues. CDR3 bases: TGTGCCAGTAGTTCCTTAGCGGGGTACCAAGAGACCCAGTACTTC. It translates to CASSSLAGYQETQYF.

The V call is TRBV6-5, the J call TRBJ1-5; 10 bases are shared with TRBD1. The CDR3 is made up of 14 amino acids. From germline, CDR1 is MNHEY and CDR2 SVGAGI. Trimming took 7 bases from V and 5 from J; bases not matched to a gene: 5. The CDR3 nucleotides are TGTGCCAGCACCGACAGGGGGCGGGATCAGCCCCAGCATTTT. Translating it yields CASTDRGRDQPQHF.

The chain links TRBV7-2 to TRBJ2-1; 8 positions match TRBD1. With V trimmed by 5 bases and J by 6 bases, 12 bases remained unmatched. This CDR3 has 16 residues. From germline, CDR1 is SGHTA and CDR2 FQGNSA. CDR3 region: CASSLGLDRVANEQFF. The CDR3 DNA reads TGTGCCAGCAGCCTAGGGCTGGACAGGGTGGCCAATGAGCAGTTCTTC.